The next 8 T cell receptor beta chains were all read from a single sample in a study of human T cells and chemical hapten exposure. Time point specified: pre-sensitization, week 0. The treatment was: therapeutic diphenylcyclopropenone sensitization with weekly scalp DPC. TCRdb fed the RACE reads into MiXCR, producing one record per CDR3 protein. The sample holds about 80,000 distinct CDR3 sequences, 12% to 15% seen once. The input for sequencing was whole blood, taken in connection with sensitization to the hapten diphenylcyclopropenone (DPC). These receptors originate from a woman aged 45-59 years with alopecia areata. Some clones in this sample may be carry-over from other donors' samples.

This clonotype was detected ten times or more. CDR3 loop: CASSVGANTGELFF. For the CDR3, the DNA is TGTGCCAGCAGCGTCGGGGCAAACACCGGGGAGCTGTTTTTT. J is TRBJ2-2 and V is TRBV9; tentatively, D is TRBD1 or TRBD2 (5 bases each). Between the trimmed V and J ends, which lost 2 bases and 2 bases, there was a span of 7 bases. The CDR3 spans 14 residues. CDR1 is SGDLS, CDR2 YYNGEE, per germline.

This clonotype has only a few counts. The chain has TRBV20-1 and TRBJ1-1; 7 positions match TRBD1. Trimming removed 4 bases from V and 0 bases from J; junction bases left unmatched: 5. This CDR3 contains 14 residues. Germline V gene data show CDR1 as DFQATT and CDR2 as SNEGSKA (reference sequence). The CDR3 DNA reads as TGCAGTGCTAAAAAGACAGGGATGAACACTGAAGCTTTCTTT. Translated, it gives CSAKKTGMNTEAFF.

The CDR3: CASSGTSGLEQYF. The CDR3 nucleotides are TGTGCCAGCTCGGGGACTAGCGGGCTCGAGCAGTACTTC. The J gene is TRBJ2-7, the V gene TRBV28; 12 bases align to TRBD2. The ends lost 8 bases at V and 6 bases at J; junction bases unmatched: 5. Germline CDR1 and CDR2: MDHEN and SYDVKM. The CDR3 has 13 amino acids.

The genes are TRBV13 and TRBJ2-2; 12 bases fit TRBD2. Germline CDR1 is PRHDT and CDR2 is FYEKMQ (reference sequence). The V gene end was trimmed by 5 bases and the J gene end by 0 bases; junction bases not matched to a gene: 4. The CDR3 sequence is 17 residues long. CDR3 sequence (DNA): TGTGCCAGCAGCCCCACTAGCGGGAGGCCGAACACCGGGGAGCTGTTTTTT. Translated: CASSPTSGRPNTGELFF. The variable domain in full, completed from reference TRBV13 and TRBJ2-2, reads AAGVIQSPRHLIKEKRETATLKCYPIPRHDTVYWYQQGPGQDPQFLISFYEKMQSDKGSIPDRFSAQQFSDYHSELNMSSLELGDSALYFCASSPTSGRPNTGELFFGEGSRLTVL.

This clonotype has a handful of counts. The CDR3 nucleotides read TGTGCCAGCAGCTTTCAGCCTTCCTCCGATACGCAGTATTTT. Protein: CASSFQPSSDTQYF. The chain uses TRBV11-2 and TRBJ2-3; D gene ambiguous. The germline V and J ends were trimmed by 3 bases and 6 bases, with 13 bases remaining between them. The V gene's germline CDR1 is SGHAT and CDR2 FQNNGV. The CDR3 contains 14 residues.

This clonotype was seen more than once but under ten times. V and J are TRBV7-8 and TRBJ1-1; tentatively, D is TRBD1 (5 bases). Germline V gene data show CDR1 as SGHVS and CDR2 as FQNEAQ. This CDR3 spans 15 amino acids. V was cut by 7 bases and J by 6 bases, with 21 bases left in between. The CDR3 region is CASNRLGGEFAEAFF. The CDR3 region has the DNA TGTGCCAGCAACCGACTGGGGGGGGAGTTCGCTGAAGCTTTCTTT.

In this sample, this clonotype turned up many times. The DNA for the CDR3 is TGTGCCAGCAGAAGACGGGGGAACACCGGGGAGCTGTTTTTT. Protein product: CASRRRGNTGELFF. The gene calls are TRBV6-6 and TRBJ2-2; tentative D call: TRBD2 (5 bases). There are 14 residues in the CDR3. With 6 bases removed from V and 1 base from J, the gap between germline ends came to 9 bases. Germline CDR1 reads MNHNY; CDR2 reads SVGAGI (reference sequence).

The V gene is TRBV7-2, the J gene TRBJ1-1, with D uncertain. The CDR3 sequence is 15 residues long. V dropped 6 bases and J dropped 0 bases, with 14 bases sitting between them. Germline-derived CDR1 and CDR2 are SGHTA and FQGNSA. CDR3 amino acids: CASRKGKGLNTEAFF. CDR3 coding DNA: TGTGCCAGCAGGAAGGGTAAGGGATTGAACACTGAAGCTTTCTTT.